A selection of T cell receptor beta chains follows, all from one sample in a study of T cells after yellow fever vaccination. TCRdb ran MiXCR on the 5' RACE reads and lists one entry per CDR3 protein. The table lists under 300,000 distinct CDR3 sequences, 6.9% of them singletons. Sequencing was performed on CD4+ T cells sorted from PBMCs, taken 15 days after the yellow fever booster vaccination. These receptors were collected from a young man who received the YFV17D yellow fever vaccine. CDR3s include the opening cysteine and the closing phenylalanine or tryptophan. Each record gives: CDR3 length, V gene, J gene, clone size, D gene, CDR3 DNA, CDR3 protein. A D gene is named only where the DNA matches it firmly. Clone size, where shown, is once, few, many, or a class for clones that have expanded.

CDR3 length: 13
V gene: TRBV4-3
J gene: TRBJ1-3
clone size: -
D gene: -
CDR3 DNA: TGCGCCAGCAGCCAACAGGGAGGAAACACCATATATTTT
CDR3 protein: CASSQQGGNTIYF

CDR3 length: 16
V gene: TRBV18
J gene: TRBJ2-7
clone size: -
D gene: -
CDR3 DNA: TGTGCCAGCTCACCTCCGTCGGGAGGACAGAACTACGAGCAGTACTTC
CDR3 protein: CASSPPSGGQNYEQYF

CDR3 length: 14
V gene: TRBV6-1
J gene: TRBJ2-2
clone size: -
D gene: TRBD1
CDR3 DNA: TGTGCCAGCAAGGCGACAGGGGCGGGCGGGGAGCTGTTTTTT
CDR3 protein: CASKATGAGGELFF

CDR3 length: 14
V gene: TRBV9
J gene: TRBJ2-2
clone size: -
D gene: -
CDR3 DNA: TGTGCCAGCAGCGTAGATCTAGAGGCCGGGGAGCTGTTTTTT
CDR3 protein: CASSVDLEAGELFF

CDR3 length: 16
V gene: TRBV7-8
J gene: TRBJ1-3
clone size: many
D gene: -
CDR3 DNA: TGTGCCAGCAGCTTACGGGCAGCGAACTCTGGAAACACCATATATTTT
CDR3 protein: CASSLRAANSGNTIYF

CDR3 length: 17
V gene: TRBV7-2
J gene: TRBJ2-3
clone size: many
D gene: TRBD2
CDR3 DNA: TGTGCCAGCAGCTTAGTTAGCGGGAGGGTTAGCACAGATACGCAGTATTTT
CDR3 protein: CASSLVSGRVSTDTQYF

CDR3 length: 13
V gene: TRBV7-8
J gene: TRBJ2-2
clone size: few
D gene: -
CDR3 DNA: TGTGCCAGCAGCTCCCCTTTGGCCGGGGAGCTGTTTTTT
CDR3 protein: CASSSPLAGELFF

CDR3 length: 13
V gene: TRBV20-1
J gene: TRBJ2-7
clone size: -
D gene: -
CDR3 DNA: TGCAGTGCTAGGAGCCAGGGGCCTAGCGAGCAGTACTTC
CDR3 protein: CSARSQGPSEQYF

CDR3 length: 18
V gene: TRBV7-3
J gene: TRBJ2-2
clone size: -
D gene: -
CDR3 DNA: TGTGCCAGCAGCTTGGGAAGTATCGGTTCTAGGAACACCGGGGAGCTGTTTTTT
CDR3 protein: CASSLGSIGSRNTGELFF

CDR3 length: 16
V gene: TRBV3-1
J gene: TRBJ2-3
clone size: -
D gene: TRBD2
CDR3 DNA: TGTGCCAGCAGCCAATTTCTTAGCGGGACCACAGATACGCAGTATTTT
CDR3 protein: CASSQFLSGTTDTQYF

CDR3 length: 14
V gene: TRBV10-1
J gene: TRBJ2-5
clone size: many
D gene: -
CDR3 DNA: TGCGCCAGCAGCCCTACATCGGGATGGGAGACCCAGTACTTC
CDR3 protein: CASSPTSGWETQYF

CDR3 length: 15
V gene: TRBV5-1
J gene: TRBJ1-6
clone size: -
D gene: -
CDR3 DNA: TGCGCCAGCAGTTCGGCGGCCTCCTATAATTCACCCCTCCACTTT
CDR3 protein: CASSSAASYNSPLHF

CDR3 length: 16
V gene: TRBV7-9
J gene: TRBJ2-5
clone size: few
D gene: -
CDR3 DNA: TGTGCCAGCAGCTTAAGGGCAGGAGGGATACAAGAGACCCAGTACTTC
CDR3 protein: CASSLRAGGIQETQYF

CDR3 length: 15
V gene: TRBV7-2
J gene: TRBJ2-7
clone size: many
D gene: TRBD2
CDR3 DNA: TGTGCCAGCAGCCCAGTAGCGGGAGGAAGGAGTGAGCAGTACTTC
CDR3 protein: CASSPVAGGRSEQYF

CDR3 length: 14
V gene: TRBV2
J gene: TRBJ1-2
clone size: many
D gene: TRBD1
CDR3 DNA: TGTGCCAGCAGTGCTACAGGGGTGGGCTATGGCTACACCTTC
CDR3 protein: CASSATGVGYGYTF

CDR3 length: 15
V gene: TRBV7-2
J gene: TRBJ2-3
clone size: few
D gene: -
CDR3 DNA: TGTGCCAGCAGCTCCCGACCGGGTAGCACAGATACGCAGTATTTT
CDR3 protein: CASSSRPGSTDTQYF

CDR3 length: 14
V gene: TRBV12-3/TRBV12-4
J gene: TRBJ2-2
clone size: -
D gene: -
CDR3 DNA: TGTGCCAGCTCCTCAGGGCAGGTCACCGGGGAGCTGTTTTTT
CDR3 protein: CASSSGQVTGELFF

CDR3 length: 15
V gene: TRBV7-6
J gene: TRBJ2-2
clone size: -
D gene: TRBD1
CDR3 DNA: TGTGCCAGCAGCTTCGACAGGGCGAACACCGGGGAGCTGTTTTTT
CDR3 protein: CASSFDRANTGELFF

CDR3 length: 15
V gene: TRBV20-1
J gene: TRBJ2-1
clone size: few
D gene: -
CDR3 DNA: TGCAGTGCTAGAGATGGTAGGGCACCCGGAAATGAGCAGTTCTTC
CDR3 protein: CSARDGRAPGNEQFF

CDR3 length: 10
V gene: TRBV27
J gene: TRBJ2-7
clone size: many
D gene: -
CDR3 DNA: TGTGCCAGCAGCTCCCGGGAGCAGTACTTC
CDR3 protein: CASSSREQYF

CDR3 length: 16
V gene: TRBV7-2
J gene: TRBJ2-2
clone size: many
D gene: -
CDR3 DNA: TGTGCCAGCCGACTAGGACAGGCCGCGAACACCGGGGAGCTGTTTTTT
CDR3 protein: CASRLGQAANTGELFF

CDR3 length: 13
V gene: TRBV30
J gene: TRBJ2-3
clone size: few
D gene: TRBD2
CDR3 DNA: TGTGCCTGGACTAGCGGGAGTGCAGATACGCAGTATTTT
CDR3 protein: CAWTSGSADTQYF

CDR3 length: 16
V gene: TRBV20-1
J gene: TRBJ2-7
clone size: -
D gene: TRBD1
CDR3 DNA: TGCAGTGCTATGGGACAGGGGGCGATTCTCTCCTACGAGCAGTACTTC
CDR3 protein: CSAMGQGAILSYEQYF

CDR3 length: 14
V gene: TRBV4-2
J gene: TRBJ2-5
clone size: few
D gene: -
CDR3 DNA: TGTGCCAGCAGCCAAGAGAGTAGGTCCGGGGCCCAGTACTTC
CDR3 protein: CASSQESRSGAQYF

CDR3 length: 16
V gene: TRBV12-3/TRBV12-4
J gene: TRBJ2-7
clone size: many
D gene: -
CDR3 DNA: TGTGCCAGCAGCCAGAATGGGTGGGGAACCAACTACGAGCAGTACTTC
CDR3 protein: CASSQNGWGTNYEQYF